This T cell receptor (beta chain) was recovered during a study of T cells in Graves' hyperthyroidism and ophthalmopathy. Uncontrolled infection, other autoimmune disease, pregnancy or lactation excluded patients. The germline CDR1 and CDR2 sequences are MGHDK and SYGVNS. The V and J ends lost 0 bases and 3 bases respectively, with 12 bases between them. The CDR3 length is 16 residues. This clonotype was observed a handful of times. Its matching antigen is unknown. Study-level findings and limits: Also found in blood were most expanded thyroid clonotypes above 0.001.

Researchers took RNA transcripts and amplified the TCR beta CDR3 regions from them. Carried out on the TCR CDR3, a first-round RT-PCR used the HTBI primer set. One entry per CDR3 protein results from TCRdb running MiXCR on the multiplex PCR reads. The data show fewer than 300,000 distinct CDR3 sequences, roughly 15% seen once. This sequence originates from a woman between 45 and 60 years old with Graves' hyperthyroidism that later progressed to Graves' ophthalmopathy. J is TRBJ1-3 and V is TRBV25-1, with D perhaps TRBD1 (6 bases). The specimen was blood. The CDR3 reads CASSEYNRVSGNTIYF. CDR3 in DNA: TGTGCCAGCAGTGAATATAACAGGGTCAGTGGAAACACCATATATTTT.